At least ten counts were recorded for the clone carrying this T cell receptor beta chain. The antigen is unknown. Sorted populations all exceeded 95% purity. The data stem from a study of beta chain features in type 1 diabetes. Turning to the study itself: Summed over all samples, the examined sorted cells came to 95 million to 130 million.

Whole-study findings and limits: Among all four CD4+ subsets, Type 1 diabetes patients had TCRB CDR3s that were moderately but significantly shorter.

The V and J ends lost 0 bases and 0 bases respectively, with 7 bases between them. Germline CDR1 SGHDN, CDR2 FVKESK. The CDR3 has 15 amino acids. Isolated RNA was reverse transcribed in full, so expressed TCRB transcripts were sequenced. Measured with immunoSEQ multiplex PCR; TCRdb has only the in-frame clones, and not every one. The sample shows approximately 150,000 clones, approximately 13% of them seen only once. V is TRBV14 and J is TRBJ2-3; no clear D. Sequenced: central memory CD4+ T cells from blood. The TCR was taken from a man between 18 and 35 years old with type 1 diabetes. CDR3 nucleotide sequence: TGTGCCAGCAGCCAAGACCAAACGAGCACAGATACGCAGTATTTT. This gives the protein CASSQDQTSTDTQYF. Full variable domain (remainder filled in from reference TRBV14 and TRBJ2-3): EAGVTQFPSHSVIEKGQTVTLRCDPISGHDNLYWYRRVMGKEIKFLLHFVKESKQDESGMPNNRFLAERTGGTYSTLKVQPAELEDSGVYFCASSQDQTSTDTQYFGPGTRLTVL.